The T cell receptor (beta chain) described here comes from a study of early T cells in non-severe SARS-CoV-2 infection. There are 14 residues in the CDR3. Trimming took 0 bases from V and 6 from J; bases not matched to a gene: 1. Germline V gene lookup returns CDR1 LGHNA and CDR2 YNFKEQ. TCRdb processed the 5' RACE reads anew with MiXCR; each CDR3 protein has one entry. The sample has approximately 48,000 distinct CDR3 sequences, about 6.5% seen once. The chain joins TRBV4-2 to TRBJ2-7; the match to TRBD1 covers 11 bases. This TCR derives from an adult who was a healthcare worker with PCR-confirmed SARS-CoV-2 infection or an uninfected control (not recorded which). The sequencing here drew on whole blood, taken at baseline. CDR3 region: CASSQEDRGLEQYF. CDR3 DNA: TGTGCCAGCAGCCAAGAGGACAGGGGGCTCGAGCAGTACTTC.